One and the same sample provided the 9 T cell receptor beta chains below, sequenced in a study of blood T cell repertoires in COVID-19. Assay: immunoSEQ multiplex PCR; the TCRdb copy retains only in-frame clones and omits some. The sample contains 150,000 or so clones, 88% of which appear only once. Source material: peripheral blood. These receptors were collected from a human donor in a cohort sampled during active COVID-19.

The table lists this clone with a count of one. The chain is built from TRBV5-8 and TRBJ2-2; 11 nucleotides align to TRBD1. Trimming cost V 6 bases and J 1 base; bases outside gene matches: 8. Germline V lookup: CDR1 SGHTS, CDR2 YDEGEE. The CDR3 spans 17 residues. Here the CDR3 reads CASIARTGGLNTGELFF. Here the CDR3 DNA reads TGTGCCAGCATCGCAAGGACAGGGGGCTTGAACACCGGGGAGCTGTTTTTT. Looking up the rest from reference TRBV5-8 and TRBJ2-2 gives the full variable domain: EAGVTQSPTHLIKTRGQQATLRCSPISGHTSVYWYQQALGLGLQFLLWYDEGEERNRGNFPPRFSGRQFPNYSSELNVNALELEDSALYLCASIARTGGLNTGELFFGEGSRLTVL.

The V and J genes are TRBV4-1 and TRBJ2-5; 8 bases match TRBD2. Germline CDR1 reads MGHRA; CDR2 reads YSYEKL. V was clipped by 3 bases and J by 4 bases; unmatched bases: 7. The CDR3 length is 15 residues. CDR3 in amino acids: CASSHPGGIGETQYF. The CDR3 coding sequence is TGCGCCAGCAGCCACCCGGGGGGGATAGGAGAGACCCAGTACTTC.

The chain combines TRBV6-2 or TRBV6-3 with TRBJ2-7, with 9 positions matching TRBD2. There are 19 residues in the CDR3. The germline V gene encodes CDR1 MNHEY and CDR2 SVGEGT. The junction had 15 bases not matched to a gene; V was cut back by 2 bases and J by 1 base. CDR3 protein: CASSYGGLGGRAKSYEQYF. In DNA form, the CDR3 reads TGTGCCAGCAGTTACGGGGGACTCGGCGGGAGGGCCAAGTCCTACGAGCAGTACTTC.

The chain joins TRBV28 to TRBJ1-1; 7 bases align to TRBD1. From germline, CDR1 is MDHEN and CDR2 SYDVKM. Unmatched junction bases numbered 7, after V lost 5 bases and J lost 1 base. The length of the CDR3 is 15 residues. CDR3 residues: CASSTYRGKNTEAFF. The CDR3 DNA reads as TGTGCCAGCAGTACCTACAGGGGTAAGAACACTGAAGCTTTCTTT. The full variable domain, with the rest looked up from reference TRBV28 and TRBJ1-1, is DVKVTQSSRYLVKRTGEKVFLECVQDMDHENMFWYRQDPGLGLRLIYFSYDVKMKEKGDIPEGYSVSREKKERFSLILESASTNQTSMYLCASSTYRGKNTEAFFGQGTRLTVV.

CDR3 sequence (DNA): TGTGCCAGCAGTACTACAGGGGCGGTCACCGGGGAGCTGTTTTTT. Amino acid sequence: CASSTTGAVTGELFF. V and J are TRBV2 and TRBJ2-2, with 7 bases identical to TRBD1. Trimming cost V 5 bases and J 4 bases; bases outside gene matches: 7. CDR1 SNHLY and CDR2 FYNNEI come from the germline V gene. The CDR3 is 15 amino acids. The full variable domain, in which reference TRBV2 and TRBJ2-2 provide the parts outside the CDR3, is EPEVTQTPSHQVTQMGQEVILRCVPISNHLYFYWYRQILGQKVEFLVSFYNNEISEKSEIFDDQFSVERPDGSNFTLKIRSTKLEDSAMYFCASSTTGAVTGELFFGEGSRLTVL.

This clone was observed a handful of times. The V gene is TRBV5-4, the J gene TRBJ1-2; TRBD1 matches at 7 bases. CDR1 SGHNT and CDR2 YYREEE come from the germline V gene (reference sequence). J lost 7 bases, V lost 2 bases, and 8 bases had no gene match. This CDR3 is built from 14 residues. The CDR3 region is CASSFVDRERGYTF. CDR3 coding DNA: TGTGCCAGCAGCTTTGTCGACAGGGAGCGTGGCTACACCTTC.

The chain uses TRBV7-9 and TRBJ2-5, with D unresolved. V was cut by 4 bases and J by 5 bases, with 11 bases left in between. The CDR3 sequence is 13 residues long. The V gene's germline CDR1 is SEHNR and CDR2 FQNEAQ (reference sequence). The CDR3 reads CASSSPLRETQYF. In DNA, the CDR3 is TGTGCCAGCAGCTCCCCCCTGCGGGAGACCCAGTACTTC.

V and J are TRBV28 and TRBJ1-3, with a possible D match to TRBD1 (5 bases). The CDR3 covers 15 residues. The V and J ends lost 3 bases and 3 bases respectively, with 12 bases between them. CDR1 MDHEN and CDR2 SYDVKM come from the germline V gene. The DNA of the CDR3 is TGTGCCAGCAGTTTGACAGTTATGGATGGAAACACCATATATTTT. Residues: CASSLTVMDGNTIYF.

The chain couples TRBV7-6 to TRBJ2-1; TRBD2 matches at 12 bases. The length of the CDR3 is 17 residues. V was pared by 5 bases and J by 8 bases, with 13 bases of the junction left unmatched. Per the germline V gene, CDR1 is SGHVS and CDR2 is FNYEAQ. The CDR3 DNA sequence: TGTGCCAGCAGCGAATTGGCTAGCGGGGGGGCCCGGCATGAGCAGTTCTTC. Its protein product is CASSELASGGARHEQFF. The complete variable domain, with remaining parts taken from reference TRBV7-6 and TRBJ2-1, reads GAGVSQSPRYKVTKRGQDVALRCDPISGHVSLYWYRQALGQGPEFLTYFNYEAQQDKSGLPNDRFSAERPEGSISTLTIQRTEQRDSAMYRCASSELASGGARHEQFFGPGTRLTVL.